The rows below give T cell receptor beta chains drawn from one sample of a study of T cell repertoires in ileal Crohn's disease. Repertoires were generated with immunoSEQ multiplex PCR, while TCRdb's copy carries only in-frame clones and drops some. The table shows over 25,000 clones, with about four fifths occurring only once. Sequencing used ileal tissue. The receptors here all came from an adult with Crohn's disease. The CDR3 runs from the conserved cysteine through the conserved F or W.

TRBV25-1,TRBJ2-7,CASSRQNIPHTDYEQYF
TRBV29-1,TRBJ2-3,CSVEGRAGGTDTQYF
TRBV2,TRBJ2-7,CASRRDSKSEQYF
TRBV11-3,TRBJ2-3,CASSLVSRGTQYF
TRBV4-2,TRBJ2-3,CASSPFAGGSTDTQYF
TRBV19,TRBJ1-2,CASSTTGRDGYTF
TRBV6-5,TRBJ2-1,CASSSLAGGGNEQFF
TRBV6-6,TRBJ2-7,CASSYSQSYEQYF
TRBV7-2,TRBJ2-3,CAIGGGGDHTDTQYF
TRBV6-4,TRBJ2-6,CASSPGEGRSGANVLTF
TRBV19,TRBJ1-1,CASSPEAIRNTEAFF
TRBV5-6,TRBJ2-7,CASSLSEAMQYF
TRBV5-4,.,CASSNWDKVPYEQYF
TRBV7-9,TRBJ1-2,CASSLAVDFNYGYTF
TRBV5-4,TRBJ2-7,CASSLAGGQGGEQYF
TRBV27,TRBJ2-5,CASSWEESPQETQYF
TRBV7-3,TRBJ2-2,CASSLMGRTGGTGELFF
TRBV27,TRBJ2-2,CASSANPGELFF
TRBV19,TRBJ1-1,CASTMRTEAFF
TRBV4-2,TRBJ1-1,CAGSQAGQGVSEAFF
TRBV10-1,TRBJ2-7,CASSRINPTGYEQYF
TRBV27,TRBJ1-6,CASSLGPFAGNSPLHF
TRBV2,TRBJ2-1,CASRTLAYEQFF
TRBV6-1,TRBJ1-5,CASRDTHNQPQHF
TRBV25-1,TRBJ2-7,CASSEGPSQGLTYEQYF
TRBV5-1,TRBJ1-6,CASSLANRGGSPLHF
TRBV11-2,TRBJ1-5,CASSLNRDQPQHF